A single sample is the source of the 8 T cell receptor beta chains below, sequenced in a study of blood T cell repertoires in COVID-19. Only in-frame clones appear in the TCRdb table, and some are missing; sequencing was by immunoSEQ multiplex PCR. Of 250,000 to 300,000 clones detected, around 81% appear once; the ten largest clones hold about 3.5%. Sequenced sample: PBMCs or T cells enriched from blood (not recorded which). The receptors derive from a man in his fifties or sixties who had recovered from COVID-19.

CDR3 in amino acids: CASSLGQGHQETQYF. Written as DNA, the CDR3 is TGCGCCAGCAGCTTAGGACAGGGTCACCAAGAGACCCAGTACTTC. The rearrangement uses TRBV5-1 and TRBJ2-5, with 8 bases fitting TRBD1. The CDR3 loop spans 15 amino acids. J gave up 0 bases and V 2 bases, and 3 bases lay outside the gene matches. Germline loops: CDR1 SGHRS, CDR2 YFSETQ.

V usage is TRBV5-1 and J usage is TRBJ2-5, with D possibly being TRBD1 (5 bases). The CDR3 runs to 13 residues. V was pared by 2 bases and J by 2 bases, with 7 bases between. Germline CDR1 is SGHRS and CDR2 is YFSETQ. CDR3 in DNA: TGCGCCAGCAGCTTACAGGTACAAGAGACCCAGTACTTC. This translates into CASSLQVQETQYF.

The chain has TRBV19 and TRBJ1-2; 9 bases are a match to TRBD1. V lost 6 bases to trimming and J lost 2 bases; unmatched junction nucleotides: 7. Germline V lookup: CDR1 LNHDA, CDR2 SQIVND (reference sequence). The CDR3 is 15 amino acids. The DNA of the CDR3 is TGTGCCAGTAGCTCCCCCGGGACAGGGAACTATGGCTACACCTTC. It yields the protein CASSSPGTGNYGYTF.

The gene calls are TRBV10-3 and TRBJ2-2; no clear D. Trimming stripped 8 bases from V and 2 bases from J, with 9 bases between. Looked up from germline, CDR1 is ENHRY and CDR2 is SYGVKD. The CDR3 totals 13 residues. CDR3 sequence (DNA): TGTGCCATCTTGGGCTCAAACACCGGGGAGCTGTTTTTT. Residues: CAILGSNTGELFF.

This clone was counted between two and nine times. Other nucleotide sequences from this sample produce the same CDR3. The gene calls are TRBV2 and TRBJ1-1; the D gene is possibly TRBD1 (5 bases). This CDR3 contains 13 residues. Between the trimmed V and J ends, which lost 3 bases and 1 base, there was a span of 6 bases. Per the germline V gene, CDR1 is SNHLY and CDR2 is FYNNEI. CDR3 sequence: CASSDRENTEAFF. The CDR3 DNA is TGTGCCAGCAGTGACAGGGAGAACACTGAAGCTTTCTTT. Based on the CDR3 plus reference TRBV2 and TRBJ1-1, the full variable domain is EPEVTQTPSHQVTQMGQEVILRCVPISNHLYFYWYRQILGQKVEFLVSFYNNEISEKSEIFDDQFSVERPDGSNFTLKIRSTKLEDSAMYFCASSDRENTEAFFGQGTRLTVV.

This CDR3 reads CASSPAGMGTDTQYF. The CDR3 nucleotides are TGTGCCAGCAGTCCCGCCGGGATGGGCACAGATACGCAGTATTTT. The chain joins TRBV7-2 to TRBJ2-3, with a tentative D call TRBD2 (5 bases). V lost 6 bases and J lost 1, with 14 bases in between. CDR1 and CDR2 from the germline V gene are SGHTA and FQGNSA. This CDR3 contains 15 residues.

A few counts support this clone. The rearrangement joins TRBV14 to TRBJ1-2; D is unresolved. This CDR3 region has 13 residues. The germline V and J ends were trimmed by 5 bases and 7 bases, with 14 bases remaining between them. CDR1 and CDR2 from the germline V gene are SGHDN and FVKESK. CDR3 in amino acids: CASSWTGESGYTF. The CDR3 DNA reads as TGTGCCAGCAGCTGGACGGGAGAGAGTGGCTACACCTTC.

V gene TRBV30 combines with J gene TRBJ1-1; TRBD1 aligns across 7 bases. Unmatched junction bases numbered 14, after V lost 5 bases and J lost 11 bases. The CDR3 runs to 13 residues. The germline CDR1 and CDR2 sequences are GTSNPN and SVGIG (reference sequence). CDR3 amino acids: CAWGPGRGKEAFF. The CDR3 DNA reads as TGTGCCTGGGGGCCCGGCAGGGGGAAGGAGGCTTTCTTT.